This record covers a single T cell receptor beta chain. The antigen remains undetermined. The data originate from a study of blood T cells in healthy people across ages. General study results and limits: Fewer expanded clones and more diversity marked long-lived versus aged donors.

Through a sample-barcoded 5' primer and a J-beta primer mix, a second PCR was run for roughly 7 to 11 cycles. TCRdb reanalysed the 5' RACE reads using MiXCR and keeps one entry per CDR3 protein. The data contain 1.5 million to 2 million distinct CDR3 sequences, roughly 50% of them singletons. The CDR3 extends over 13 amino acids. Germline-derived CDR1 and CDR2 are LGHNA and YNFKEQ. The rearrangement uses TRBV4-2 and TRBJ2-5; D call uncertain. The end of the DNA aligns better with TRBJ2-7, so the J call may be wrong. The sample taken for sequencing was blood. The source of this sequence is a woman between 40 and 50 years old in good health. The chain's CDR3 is CASSPIKDYEQYF. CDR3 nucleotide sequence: TGTGCCAGCAGCCCGATTAAAGACTACGAGCAGTACTTC.